What follows is one T cell receptor beta chain and its context. TCRB transcripts that were expressed got sequenced, as all of the isolated RNA had been reverse transcribed. Profiling relied on immunoSEQ multiplex PCR, and the TCRdb table lists in-frame clones only, not all of them. The sample holds some 500,000 clones, about an eighth seen once. The source of the sample is a study of beta chain features in type 1 diabetes. Trimming took off 5 bases at V and 3 bases at J, with 13 bases between the two ends. From germline, CDR1 is SEHNR and CDR2 FQNEAQ (reference sequence). The CDR3 loop spans 14 amino acids.

The chain uses TRBV7-9 and TRBJ1-1, with D possibly matching TRBD1 (5 bases). This sequence was found in a woman aged 18-29 years in good health. The sequenced material came from naive CD4+ T cells from blood. The CDR3 bases are TGTGCCAGCAGCCCCAGCAGGGAAGACACTGAAGCTTTCTTT. This codes for CASSPSREDTEAFF. The full variable domain, its missing parts supplied by reference TRBV7-9 and TRBJ1-1, is DTGVSQNPRHKITKRGQNVTFRCDPISEHNRLYWYRQTLGQGPEFLTYFQNEAQLEKSRLLSDRFSAERPKGSFSTLEIQRTEQGDSAMYLCASSPSREDTEAFFGQGTRLTVV.